This passage covers 12 T cell receptor beta chains from one sample sequenced in a study of vaccination and CD4 T cells after COVID-19. Cultured CD4+ T-cell DNA underwent Oncomine TCR Beta short-read sequencing. One entry per CDR3 protein, called by TCRdb with MiXCR from the PCR reads. The sample includes approximately 20,000 distinct CDR3 sequences, roughly 64% of them seen just once. Documented treatment: approximately nine-day PBMC culture with coronavirus spike peptide pools or control peptides (ViraFEST assay). These TCRs' antigens remain unknown. Input material: CD4+ T cells from blood, cultured in vitro. The receptors were gathered from a human donor who had recovered from COVID-19.

V gene TRBV3-1 combines with J gene TRBJ2-2, with 7 bases that match TRBD2. V shed 7 bases and J 5 bases; nucleotides not matched to a gene: 10. The CDR3 covers 15 residues. Germline CDR1 LGHDT, CDR2 YNNKEL (reference sequence). As DNA, the CDR3 is TGTGCCAGCAACGGGGAGGGCCGAGTGACCGGGGAGCTGTTTTTT. Protein: CASNGEGRVTGELFF.

V and J are TRBV7-9 and TRBJ1-2; D not resolved. V was cut by 5 bases and J by 5 bases, with 21 bases left in between. Germline V gene data show CDR1 as SEHNR and CDR2 as FQNEAQ (reference sequence). This CDR3 is built from 16 residues. Written as DNA, the CDR3 is TGTGCCAGCAGCGTCGTGGATCATAGGGTTTGGTATGGCTACACCTTC. Protein sequence: CASSVVDHRVWYGYTF.

This clonotype was observed a handful of times. The gene calls are TRBV7-9 and TRBJ2-5; D is tentatively TRBD1 or TRBD2 (5 bases each). This CDR3 is 15 amino acids long. The germline gives CDR1 SEHNR, CDR2 FQNEAQ (reference sequence). Trimming removed 2 bases at V and 5 bases at J, with 15 bases between. The CDR3 nucleotides are TGTGCCAGCAGCTTAAGGTCCGGGGCCAGGGAGACCCAGTACTTC. Translating gives CASSLRSGARETQYF.

The chain is built from TRBV20-1 and TRBJ2-2, with 7 positions matching TRBD2. The germline V gene has CDR1 DFQATT and CDR2 SNEGSKA (reference sequence). J lost 6 bases, V lost 6 bases, and 13 bases had no gene match. The CDR3 spans 15 residues. CDR3 in amino acids: CSAKKSGLVAGELFF. CDR3 sequence (DNA): TGCAGTGCCAAAAAAAGCGGACTAGTGGCCGGGGAGCTGTTTTTT.

This chain uses TRBV12-3 or TRBV12-4 with TRBJ1-2; D ambiguous. Trimming shortened V by 3 bases and J by 4 bases, and 15 bases separated the two germline ends. This CDR3 contains 15 residues. The CDR3 reads CASSFSQIFSYGYTF. DNA of the CDR3: TGTGCCAGCAGTTTCTCCCAGATCTTTAGCTATGGCTACACCTTC.

This chain links TRBV11-2 with TRBJ1-1; TRBD1 is a possible D gene (6 bases). The CDR3 spans 14 residues. From germline, CDR1 is SGHAT and CDR2 FQNNGV. V was trimmed by 4 bases and J by 0 bases, leaving 9 bases between them. The chain's CDR3 is CASSSDSMNTEAFF. CDR3 DNA sequence: TGTGCCAGCAGCTCGGACAGCATGAACACTGAAGCTTTCTTT.

V usage is TRBV29-1 and J usage is TRBJ2-1; D remains ambiguous. CDR1 and CDR2 from the germline V gene are SQVTM and ANQGSEA. Deletions cut 4 bases from V and 8 bases from J, with 12 bases between. This CDR3 has 12 amino acids. The CDR3 is CSVGLLGYEQFF. CDR3 sequence (DNA): TGCAGCGTTGGTTTGCTTGGATATGAGCAGTTCTTC.

The chain uses TRBV27 and TRBJ1-5, with D unclear. This CDR3 region has 13 residues. The V end lost 2 bases, the J end lost 1 base, and 3 bases lay between the germline ends. Germline assignment: CDR1 MNHEY and CDR2 SMNVEV (reference sequence). CDR3 amino acids: CASSLPSNQPQHF. CDR3 nucleotide sequence: TGTGCCAGCAGTTTACCCAGCAATCAGCCCCAGCATTTT.

The genes are TRBV11-2 and TRBJ2-7; TRBD2 matches at 8 bases. The length of the CDR3 is 15 residues. V trimming: 4 bases; J trimming: 7 bases; junction bases outside the gene matches: 12. Germline values: CDR1 SGHAT, CDR2 FQNNGV. This CDR3 is CASSSRGAGDGEQYF. The CDR3 coding sequence is TGTGCCAGCAGCTCCCGGGGAGCGGGAGATGGGGAGCAGTACTTC.

CDR3 bases: TGCAGTGCTAGGAAGGGGGGTAAGCTGAGCTCCTACAATGAGCAGTTCTTC. It yields the protein CSARKGGKLSSYNEQFF. The chain combines TRBV20-1 with TRBJ2-1; TRBD1 or TRBD2 may be the D gene (6 bases each). The V end was cut by 3 bases, the J end by 0 bases, with 18 bases between. The CDR3 is 17 amino acids. Germline V gives CDR1 DFQATT, CDR2 SNEGSKA (reference sequence).

The CDR3, as DNA: TGCGCCAGCAGCTTGGTGAGCCTCTCCTACGAGCAGTACTTC. It encodes CASSLVSLSYEQYF. V and J are TRBV5-1 and TRBJ2-7; D is uncertain. V gave up 0 bases and J gave up 0 bases, with 7 bases separating them. The CDR3 extends over 14 amino acids. Germline-derived CDR1 and CDR2 are SGHRS and YFSETQ.

In its sample, this clonotype was seen a few times. This sequence joins TRBV12-3 or TRBV12-4 and TRBJ2-1; 12 bases line up with TRBD2. The CDR3 totals 14 residues. The trim removed 7 bases at V and 7 bases at J, leaving 5 bases unmatched. CDR3 amino acids: CASTLAGGWNEQFF. The CDR3 region has the DNA TGTGCCAGCACCCTAGCGGGAGGGTGGAATGAGCAGTTCTTC.